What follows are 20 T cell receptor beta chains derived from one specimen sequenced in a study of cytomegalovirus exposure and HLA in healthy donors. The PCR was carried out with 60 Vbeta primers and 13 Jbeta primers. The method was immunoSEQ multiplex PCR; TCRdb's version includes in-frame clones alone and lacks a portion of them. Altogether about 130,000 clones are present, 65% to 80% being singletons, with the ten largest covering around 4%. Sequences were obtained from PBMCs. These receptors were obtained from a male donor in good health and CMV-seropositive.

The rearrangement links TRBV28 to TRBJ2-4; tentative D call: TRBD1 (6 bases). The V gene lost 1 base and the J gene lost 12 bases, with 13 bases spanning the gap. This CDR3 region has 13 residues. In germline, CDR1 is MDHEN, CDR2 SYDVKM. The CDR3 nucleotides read TGTGCCAGCAGTTTATCGGGCCAGGACAGTCAGTACTTC. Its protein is CASSLSGQDSQYF.

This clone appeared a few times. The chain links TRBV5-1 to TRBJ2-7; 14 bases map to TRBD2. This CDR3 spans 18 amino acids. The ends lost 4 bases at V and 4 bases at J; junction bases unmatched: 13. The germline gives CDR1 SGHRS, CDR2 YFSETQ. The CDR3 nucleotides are TGCGCCAGCAGCCGCCTCATTCCAGGGACTAGCGGGAGTTACGAGCAGTACTTC. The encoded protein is CASSRLIPGTSGSYEQYF.

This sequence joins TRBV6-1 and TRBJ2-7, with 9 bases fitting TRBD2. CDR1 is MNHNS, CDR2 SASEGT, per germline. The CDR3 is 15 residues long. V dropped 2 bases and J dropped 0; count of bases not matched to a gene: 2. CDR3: CASSELAGFSYEQYF. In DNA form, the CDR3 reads TGTGCCAGCAGTGAACTAGCGGGATTCTCCTACGAGCAGTACTTC.

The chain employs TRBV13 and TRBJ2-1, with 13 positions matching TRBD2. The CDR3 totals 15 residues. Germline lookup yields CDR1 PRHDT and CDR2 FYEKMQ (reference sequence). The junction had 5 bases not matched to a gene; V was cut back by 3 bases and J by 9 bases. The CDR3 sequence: CASSFGTSGVGEQFF. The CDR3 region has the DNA TGTGCCAGCAGCTTCGGGACTAGCGGGGTTGGTGAGCAGTTCTTC.

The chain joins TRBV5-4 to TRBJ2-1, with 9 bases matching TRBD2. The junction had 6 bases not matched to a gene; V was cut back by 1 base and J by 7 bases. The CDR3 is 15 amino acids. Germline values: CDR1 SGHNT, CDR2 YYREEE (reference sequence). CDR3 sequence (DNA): TGTGCCAGCAGCTTGAGAATAGCGGGAGAGAATGAGCAGTTCTTC. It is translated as CASSLRIAGENEQFF. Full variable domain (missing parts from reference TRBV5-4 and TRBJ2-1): ETGVTQSPTHLIKTRGQQVTLRCSSQSGHNTVSWYQQALGQGPQFIFQYYREEENGRGNFPPRFSGLQFPNYSSELNVNALELDDSALYLCASSLRIAGENEQFFGPGTRLTVL.

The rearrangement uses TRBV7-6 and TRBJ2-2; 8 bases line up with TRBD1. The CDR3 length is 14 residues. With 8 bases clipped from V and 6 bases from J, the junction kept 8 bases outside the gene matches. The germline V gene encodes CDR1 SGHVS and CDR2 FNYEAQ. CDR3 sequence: CASGPGGSSGELFF. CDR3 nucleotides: TGTGCCAGCGGGCCAGGGGGCTCTTCCGGGGAGCTGTTTTTT.

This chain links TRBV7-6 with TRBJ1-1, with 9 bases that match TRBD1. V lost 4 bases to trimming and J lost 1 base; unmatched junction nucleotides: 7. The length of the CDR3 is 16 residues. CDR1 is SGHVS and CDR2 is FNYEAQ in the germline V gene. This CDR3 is CASSSGTGLWNTEAFF. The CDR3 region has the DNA TGTGCCAGCAGCTCAGGGACAGGGTTGTGGAACACTGAAGCTTTCTTT.

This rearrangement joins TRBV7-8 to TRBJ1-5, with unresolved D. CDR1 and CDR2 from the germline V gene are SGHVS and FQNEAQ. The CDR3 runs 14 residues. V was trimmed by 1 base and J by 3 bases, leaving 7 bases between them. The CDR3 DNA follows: TGTGCCAGCAGCTTAGGGCTGAACAATCAGCCCCAGCATTTT. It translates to CASSLGLNNQPQHF.

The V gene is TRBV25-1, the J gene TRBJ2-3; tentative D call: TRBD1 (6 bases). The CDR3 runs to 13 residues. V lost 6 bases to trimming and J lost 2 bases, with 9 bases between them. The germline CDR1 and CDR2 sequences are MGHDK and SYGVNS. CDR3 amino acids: CASRQGFTDTQYF. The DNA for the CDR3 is TGTGCCAGCAGACAGGGTTTCACAGATACGCAGTATTTT. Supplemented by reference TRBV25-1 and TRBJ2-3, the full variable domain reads EADIYQTPRYLVIGTGKKITLECSQTMGHDKMYWYQQDPGMELHLIHYSYGVNSTEKGDLSSESTVSRIRTEHFPLTLESARPSHTSQYLCASRQGFTDTQYFGPGTRLTVL.

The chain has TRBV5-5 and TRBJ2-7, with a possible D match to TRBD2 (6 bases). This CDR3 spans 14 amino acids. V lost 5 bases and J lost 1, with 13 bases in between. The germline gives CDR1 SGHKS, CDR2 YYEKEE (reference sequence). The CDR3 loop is CASSILAPSYEQYF. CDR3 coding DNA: TGTGCCAGCAGTATTCTAGCGCCTTCCTACGAGCAGTACTTC.

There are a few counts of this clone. The CDR3 spells CASSELDGGASNEKQFF. In DNA form, the CDR3 reads TGTGCCAGCAGTGAATTGGACGGGGGAGCCTCCAATGAGAAGCAGTTCTTC. This rearrangement joins TRBV25-1 to TRBJ2-1; D is possibly TRBD2 (6 bases). There are 17 residues in the CDR3. Between the trimmed V and J ends, which lost 1 base and 11 bases, there was a span of 24 bases. Germline lookup yields CDR1 MGHDK and CDR2 SYGVNS.

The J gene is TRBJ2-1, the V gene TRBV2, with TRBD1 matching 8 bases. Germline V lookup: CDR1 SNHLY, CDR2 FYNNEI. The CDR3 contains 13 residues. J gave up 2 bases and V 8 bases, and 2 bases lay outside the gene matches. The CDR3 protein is CASGDRTYNEQFF. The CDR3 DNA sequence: TGTGCCAGCGGGGACAGGACCTACAATGAGCAGTTCTTC.

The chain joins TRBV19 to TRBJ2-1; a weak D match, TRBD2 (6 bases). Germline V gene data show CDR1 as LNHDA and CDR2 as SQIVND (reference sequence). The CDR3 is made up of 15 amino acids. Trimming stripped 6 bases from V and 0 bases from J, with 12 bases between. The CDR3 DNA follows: TGTGCCAGTAGCGGGAGAATTAGCTCCTACAATGAGCAGTTCTTC. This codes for CASSGRISSYNEQFF.

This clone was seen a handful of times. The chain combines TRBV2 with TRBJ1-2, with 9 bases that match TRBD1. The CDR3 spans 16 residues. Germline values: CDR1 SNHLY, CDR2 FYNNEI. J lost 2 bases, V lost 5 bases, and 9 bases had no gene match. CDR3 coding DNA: TGTGCCAGCAGTTTAACTCCGGGACAGGGAAACTATGGCTACACCTTC. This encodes CASSLTPGQGNYGYTF. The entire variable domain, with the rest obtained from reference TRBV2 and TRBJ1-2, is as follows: EPEVTQTPSHQVTQMGQEVILRCVPISNHLYFYWYRQILGQKVEFLVSFYNNEISEKSEIFDDQFSVERPDGSNFTLKIRSTKLEDSAMYFCASSLTPGQGNYGYTFGSGTRLTVV.

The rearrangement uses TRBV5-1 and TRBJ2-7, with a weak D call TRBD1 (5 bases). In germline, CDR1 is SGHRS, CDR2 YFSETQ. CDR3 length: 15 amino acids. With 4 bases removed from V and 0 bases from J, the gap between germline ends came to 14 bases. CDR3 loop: CASSQSGLRSYEQYF. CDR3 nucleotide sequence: TGCGCCAGCAGCCAATCAGGGCTGCGCTCCTACGAGCAGTACTTC.

The CDR3: CASSEEVAVEQYF. CDR3 DNA sequence: TGTGCCAGCAGTGAAGAGGTAGCCGTCGAGCAGTACTTC. This chain connects TRBV2 to TRBJ2-7; D ambiguous. Germline CDR1 and CDR2: SNHLY and FYNNEI. The CDR3 covers 13 residues. The germline V and J ends were trimmed by 1 base and 6 bases, with 10 bases remaining between them.

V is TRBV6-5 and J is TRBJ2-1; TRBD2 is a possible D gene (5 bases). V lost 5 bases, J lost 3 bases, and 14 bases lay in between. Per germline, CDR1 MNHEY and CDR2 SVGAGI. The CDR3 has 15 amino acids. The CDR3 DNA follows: TGTGCCAGCAGTACTTCACTTACTAGCTACAATGAGCAGTTCTTC. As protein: CASSTSLTSYNEQFF.

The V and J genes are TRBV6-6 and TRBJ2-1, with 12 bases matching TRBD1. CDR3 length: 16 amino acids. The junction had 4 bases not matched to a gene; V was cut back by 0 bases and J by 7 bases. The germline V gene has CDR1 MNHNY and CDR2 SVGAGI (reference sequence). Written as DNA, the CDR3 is TGTGCCAGCAGTTACTCGGGACAGGGGGCTAGGAATGAGCAGTTCTTC. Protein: CASSYSGQGARNEQFF.

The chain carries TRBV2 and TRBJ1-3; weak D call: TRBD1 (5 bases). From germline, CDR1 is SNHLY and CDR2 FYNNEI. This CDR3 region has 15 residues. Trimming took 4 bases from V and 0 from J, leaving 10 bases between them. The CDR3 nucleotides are TGTGCCAGCAGTGTCTACAGGAGCTCTGGAAACACCATATATTTT. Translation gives CASSVYRSSGNTIYF.

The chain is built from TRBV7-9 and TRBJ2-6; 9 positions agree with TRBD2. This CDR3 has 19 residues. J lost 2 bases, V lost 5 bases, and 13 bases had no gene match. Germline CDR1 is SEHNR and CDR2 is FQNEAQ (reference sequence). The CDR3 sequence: CASSPVGGGALPGANVLTF. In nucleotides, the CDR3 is TGTGCCAGCAGCCCTGTTGGCGGGGGGGCTCTGCCTGGGGCCAACGTCCTGACTTTC.